This T cell receptor (beta chain) was captured by sequencing in a study of cytotoxic CD8 clonotypes in ibrutinib-treated CLL (dated by TCRdb to about 2021). Turning to the overall study: In this cohort, about 15 patients were treatment-naive and about a dozen were relapsed/refractory, while roughly 18 had unmutated IGHV. On average, each sample had about 250,000 productive templates and approximately 89,000 productive rearrangements. Partial responses were observed in approximately 24 patients and complete responses in 2; after a median follow-up of around 68 months, remission was maintained in approximately 14 patients and progression was observed in approximately twelve. Longitudinal samples were obtainable from about 30% of the roughly 86 participants in the trial. Samples at response were collected after a median of 12 months of treatment, with a range of about 6 to 36 months. Cryopreserved peripheral blood mononuclear cells were collected before treatment, at response, and at either disease progression or sustained remission. All remission and progressive disease samples were collected while patients were still receiving ibrutinib. The research as a whole found: Clonality rose at ibrutinib response, remained stable during sustained remission, and dropped back toward baseline at progression. Baseline clonality exceeded that of age-matched healthy donors and correlated strongly with circulating CD8+ T-cell counts. Public clonotypes were rare and either contracted or stayed stable during treatment, and the rise in clonality at ibrutinib response reflected the expansion of private clonotypes. Sustained-remission and progressing patients did not have matched sampling times, and lymph node repertoires were not examined.

The sample's time point, from its label and the paper: 12 months on ibrutinib. For TCR beta library preparation, approximately 2 micrograms of genomic DNA were extracted from the cryopreserved PBMCs. Longitudinal blood samples from CLL patients on ibrutinib monotherapy were analyzed using high-throughput TCR beta sequencing. The patients were enrolled in a single-center, open-label phase 2 trial of ibrutinib monotherapy. The CDR3 has 16 amino acids, counting the end cysteine and phenylalanine. The only DNA kept is the CDR3, 48 bases in frame from the first base. V is cut by 4 bases and J by 10 bases, and the space between the germline ends is 24 bases. The germline V gene (reference sequence) supplies CDR1 SGHNT and CDR2 YYREEE. This clone is medium-sized (0.01 to 0.1%) in terms of sample share. What antigen it recognizes has not been identified. One base away there is no much larger clone; base qualities are not given.

A MiSeq instrument was used for deep resolution sequencing, which targeted depths ranging from 1 in 1 million up to 1 in 200,000 T cells, with coverage averaging 10x for each clonotype. The immunoSEQ hsTCRB Kit was used to generate TCR beta libraries. As for how the authors treated the data: The data were analyzed with ImmunoSEQ Analyzer and ImmunoSEQ Data Assistant, and V, D and J gene assignments followed IMGT definitions. Clonality, which ranges from 0 to 1, was calculated as one minus the normalized Shannon entropy of productive rearrangement frequencies. Only overrepresented clonotypes making up at least 0.05% of the repertoire of each patient were included in the public clonotype analysis. Repertoires from about a dozen age-matched healthy donors in immuneACCESS were used as clonality controls. The table was pulled from immuneACCESS by TCRdb, which kept in-frame rearrangements only. Such tables lose some clones; where checked, under half of the loss comes from unresolved V genes, and the rest has no known cause. The V and J calls and clone size are taken from that table; D and trimming were inferred from the DNA. Within this sample are tens of thousands of clones, with around three fifths of them counted one time only. The ten largest clones take up around 15% of the sample.

The receptor was isolated from a human donor with chronic lymphocytic leukemia. This sequence uses TRBV5-4 and TRBJ2-1; matching of 5 bases hints at TRBD1 as the D gene. Source: PBMCs, taken after 12 months of ibrutinib treatment. The CDR3 in this case is CASSVPSGFESREQFF. The nucleotides are TGTGCCAGCAGCGTACCCTCAGGGTTCGAATCGAGAGAGCAGTTCTTC.